The rows below give T cell receptor beta chains drawn from one sample of a study of OX40 agonist ivuxolimab in advanced cancers. Libraries were prepared by immunoSEQ multiplex PCR; TCRdb keeps only in-frame clonotypes and omits some of them. The repertoire holds about 14,000 clones, with over 75% as singletons. This specimen was CD4+ or CD8+ T cells sorted from blood, taken in a trial of the OX40 agonist ivuxolimab. These receptors were taken from an adult with an advanced solid tumor such as melanoma, head and neck, liver or kidney cancer. CDR3s include the opening cysteine and the closing phenylalanine or tryptophan. A clone size is listed for some rows: how often the clone was seen (once, few, many), or a class if it is expanded.

>TRBV11-1|few
CASSWGQGLNTEAFF
>TRBV7-9|NA
CASSPLGGGNTGELFF
>TRBV21-1|NA
CASSMTSGDNEQFF
>TRBV7-3|NA
CASRGDTGELFF
>TRBV4-1|NA
CASSQSLLAGAYEQYF
>TRBV6-1|NA
CASSETPGFSNQPQHF
>TRBV7-2|NA
CASSLGTQYF
>TRBV9|once
CASSDGSGYTF
>TRBV19|few
CASSILPLAYGPYNEQFF
>TRBV19|NA
CASSVQSSYNEQFF
>TRBV5-6|NA
CASRVGQGSYEQYF
>TRBV29-1|NA
CSVETGGNTGELFF
>TRBV5-1|NA
CASSLVDPPSTEAFF
>TRBV7-9|NA
CASSLDTQYF
>TRBV4-2|medium-sized
CASSQAPQREAFF
>TRBV7-9|few
CASSSTGIPEAFF
>TRBV5-1|NA
CASSLDGAGMRDTQYF
>TRBV6-5|NA
CASSTGVNYGYTF
>TRBV27|NA
CASSFQGSTEAFF
>TRBV4-1|once
CASSHLPGQGGPTYEQYF
>TRBV27|NA
CASSSGDLHEEYF
>TRBV2|NA
CASSGLAGQYF
>TRBV19|medium-sized
CASIIHQTNTEAFF
>TRBV7-9|NA
CASSAGDHNEQFF
>TRBV5-1|medium-sized
CASSIGQTNTEAFF
>TRBV4-1|NA
CASSQEWDSAETQYF
>TRBV7-2|NA
CASSLIEGGSPDTQYF
>TRBV4-1|once
CASSLLGQGSYNEQFF
>TRBV7-9|few
CASSLAGLAGYEQYF
>TRBV4-1|NA
CASSQEISSGSFEQYF
>TRBV9|few
CASSASRTSDTQYF
>TRBV7-9|NA
CASSSSTEEETQYF
>TRBV7-8|NA
CASSSYRDRIEETQYF
>TRBV7-7|NA
CASSKHKGTEAFF
>TRBV10-3|NA
CAISVTSGDYNEQFF
>TRBV7-3|NA
CASSTTSDLWDTQYF
>TRBV7-6|NA
CASSLEVEAGEQYF
>TRBV27|NA
CASTLFSGGAQETQYF
>TRBV6-5|NA
CASSYGATEQFF
>TRBV19|NA
CASSIATNEKLFF
>TRBV11-1|few
CASSSLDEQYF
>TRBV29-1|few
CSVEDPQEPTGNTIYF
>TRBV2|NA
CASSVMRDRGEKLFF